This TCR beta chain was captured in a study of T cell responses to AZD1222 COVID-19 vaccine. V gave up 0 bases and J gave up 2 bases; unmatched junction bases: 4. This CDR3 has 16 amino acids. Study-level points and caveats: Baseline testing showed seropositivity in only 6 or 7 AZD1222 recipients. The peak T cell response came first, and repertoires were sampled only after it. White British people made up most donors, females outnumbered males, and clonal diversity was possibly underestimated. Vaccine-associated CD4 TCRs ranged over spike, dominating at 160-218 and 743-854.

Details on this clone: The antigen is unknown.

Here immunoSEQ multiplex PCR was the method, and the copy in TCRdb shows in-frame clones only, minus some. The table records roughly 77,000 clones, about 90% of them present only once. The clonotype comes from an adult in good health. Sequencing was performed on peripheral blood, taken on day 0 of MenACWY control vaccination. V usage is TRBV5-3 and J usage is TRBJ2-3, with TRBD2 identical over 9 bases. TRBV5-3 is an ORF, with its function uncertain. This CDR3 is CARSLVSSGNTDTQYF. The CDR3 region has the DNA TGTGCCAGAAGCTTGGTGTCTAGCGGGAACACAGATACGCAGTATTTT.